This is a list of T cell receptor beta chains from one sample in a study of blood T cell repertoires in COVID-19. Measured with immunoSEQ multiplex PCR; TCRdb has only the in-frame clones, and not every one. The sample records hundreds of thousands of clones, just over 90% being singletons. The source material was PBMCs or T cells enriched from blood (not recorded which). All receptors come from a woman aged 18-29 years who had recovered from COVID-19. Each CDR3 is given with its conserved first and last residue. D genes are given only for firm matches. Rows give clone size only sometimes, using once, few, many, or a class for an expanded clone.

clone size | CDR3 length | J gene | V gene | D gene | CDR3 protein | CDR3 DNA
- | 14 | TRBJ2-3 | TRBV7-8 | - | CASSRQDNTDTQYF | TGTGCCAGCAGCCGACAGGACAACACAGATACGCAGTATTTT
- | 15 | TRBJ2-3 | TRBV7-2 | - | CASSLNGRARDTQYF | TGTGCCAGCAGCTTGAACGGGAGAGCCAGAGATACGCAGTATTTT
- | 13 | TRBJ2-7 | TRBV6-5 | TRBD1 | CASRQGAIDEQYF | TGTGCCAGTAGACAGGGGGCGATCGACGAGCAGTACTTC
- | 13 | TRBJ1-5 | TRBV12-2 | - | CASPPPAGKSQHF | TGTGCAAGTCCCCCCCCGGCGGGGAAGTCCCAGCATTTT
once | 21 | TRBJ1-1 | TRBV7-6 | TRBD1 | CASSLAPSSRTGVYRGTEAFF | TGTGCCAGCAGCTTAGCGCCTTCCTCGCGGACAGGGGTTTATAGGGGCACTGAAGCTTTCTTT
- | 16 | TRBJ2-7 | TRBV11-2 | - | CASSLRTLTSAYEQYF | TGTGCCAGCAGCTTGCGGACACTTACCTCAGCCTACGAGCAGTACTTC
- | 11 | TRBJ1-6 | TRBV3-1/TRBV3-2 | - | CASSDQGPLHF | TGTGCCAGCAGCGATCAGGGTCCCCTCCACTTT
once | 15 | TRBJ1-1 | TRBV5-5 | TRBD1 | CASSLDRGLGTEAFF | TGTGCCAGCAGCTTGGACAGGGGGCTGGGCACTGAAGCTTTCTTT
- | 12 | TRBJ2-2 | TRBV27 | - | CASSPGTGELFF | TGTGCCAGCAGTCCCGGGACCGGGGAGCTGTTTTTT
- | 14 | TRBJ1-2 | TRBV28 | TRBD1 | CASSFHQGGYGYTF | TGTGCCAGCAGTTTCCACCAGGGGGGCTATGGCTACACCTTC
once | 14 | TRBJ2-1 | TRBV7-9 | TRBD2 | CASRIAGGFNEQFF | TGTGCCAGCAGGATAGCGGGAGGATTCAATGAGCAGTTCTTC
- | 16 | TRBJ2-6 | TRBV19 | - | CASTPGRGTGANVLTF | TGTGCCAGTACTCCCGGAAGGGGTACTGGGGCCAACGTCCTGACTTTC
- | 18 | TRBJ1-5 | TRBV21-1 | - | CASSKLRICEGHNQPQHF | TGTGCCAGCAGCAAATTGCGTATCTGCGAAGGACATAATCAGCCCCAGCATTTT
- | 19 | TRBJ2-3 | TRBV3-1/TRBV3-2 | TRBD2 | CASSHILPGLAGGVDTQYF | TGTGCCAGCAGCCACATATTACCAGGACTAGCGGGTGGAGTAGATACGCAGTATTTT
- | 15 | TRBJ1-3 | TRBV2 | - | CASSARSGAGNTIYF | TGTGCCAGCAGTGCCCGATCCGGGGCTGGAAACACCATATATTTT
- | 13 | TRBJ1-2 | TRBV18 | - | CASSPGAGYGYTF | TGTGCCAGCTCACCGGGGGCAGGGTATGGCTACACCTTC